The subject of this entry is one TCR beta chain. The CDR3 runs to 16 residues. Looked up from germline, CDR1 is LGHNA and CDR2 is YSLEER. V lost 1 base, J lost 3 bases, and 15 bases lay in between. MiXCR, run by TCRdb on the 5' RACE reads, gives a single entry per CDR3 protein. The profile shows more than 80,000 distinct CDR3 sequences, around 5.5% of them singletons. This sample was included in a study of T cells after yellow fever vaccination. This TCR came from a man aged 18 to 30 who received the YFV17D yellow fever vaccine. The chain uses TRBV4-3 and TRBJ1-1; D ambiguous. The source was CD8+ T cells sorted from PBMCs, collected 10 days after the yellow fever booster vaccination. This CDR3 reads CASSQGRVVKYTEAFF. The CDR3 region has the DNA TGCGCCAGCAGCCAAGGTCGGGTAGTAAAGTACACTGAAGCTTTCTTT.